The 10 T cell receptor beta chains given below trace back to one sample, sequenced in a study of cytomegalovirus exposure and HLA in healthy donors. The PCR ran on 60 Vbeta and 13 Jbeta primers. TCRdb keeps only in-frame clones here, not all; method: immunoSEQ multiplex PCR. The sample has some 85,000 clones, more than 60% seen once. Sequencing input: PBMCs. These receptors came from a man aged 18 to 29 in good health and CMV-seropositive.

This chain joins TRBV29-1 and TRBJ2-7; no reliable D call. Trimming left V 6 bases short and J 6 bases short, with 18 bases between. Per the germline V gene, CDR1 is SQVTM and CDR2 is ANQGSEA. The CDR3 is 13 amino acids. The CDR3 loop reads CSVPIAVSGEQYF. The CDR3 region has the DNA TGCAGCGTACCGATAGCCGTGAGTGGCGAGCAGTACTTC.

The genes are TRBV25-1 and TRBJ2-2; no definite D call. Germline CDR1 is MGHDK and CDR2 is SYGVNS. This CDR3 region has 14 residues. The V end was cut by 5 bases, the J end by 1 base, with 8 bases between. The CDR3 DNA is TGTGCCAGCAGTTTTATAGAGAACACCGGGGAGCTGTTTTTT. Its protein product is CASSFIENTGELFF.

In its sample, this clone was seen a few times. The chain recombines TRBV2 with TRBJ2-3; D possibly corresponds to TRBD2 (5 bases). In germline, CDR1 is SNHLY, CDR2 FYNNEI. The CDR3 extends over 16 amino acids. The germline V and J ends were trimmed by 6 bases and 0 bases, with 16 bases remaining between them. CDR3 region: CASRAWAGGSTDTQYF. The DNA of the CDR3 is TGTGCCAGCAGGGCCTGGGCGGGCGGGAGCACAGATACGCAGTATTTT.

A single count supports this clone. This chain uses TRBV5-1 with TRBJ1-1; D is uncertain. Deletions cut 0 bases from V and 8 bases from J, with 14 bases between. CDR1 is SGHRS and CDR2 is YFSETQ in the germline V gene. The CDR3 has 14 residues. The CDR3 protein is CASSLDGQRREAFF. DNA of the CDR3: TGCGCCAGCAGCTTGGACGGTCAGAGGAGGGAAGCTTTCTTT.

J is TRBJ1-1 and V is TRBV11-2; weak D call: TRBD1 (5 bases). The CDR3 extends over 16 amino acids. The V end was cut by 1 base, the J end by 2 bases, with 14 bases between. CDR1 and CDR2 (germline): SGHAT, FQNNGV. The CDR3 here is CASSLVSRGTNTEAFF. As DNA, the CDR3 is TGTGCCAGCAGCTTAGTCAGCCGGGGGACTAACACTGAAGCTTTCTTT.

CDR3 residues: CASSFQGRDEQYF. CDR3 bases: TGTGCCAGCAGTTTTCAGGGTAGGGACGAGCAGTACTTC. The V call is TRBV28, the J call TRBJ2-7, with D possibly TRBD1 on 5 matching bases. Trimming stripped 3 bases from V and 5 bases from J, with 11 bases between. Per germline, CDR1 MDHEN and CDR2 SYDVKM. The CDR3 is 13 residues long.

The chain couples TRBV28 to TRBJ1-5; the D gene is possibly TRBD1 (6 bases). There are 12 residues in the CDR3. Germline V gives CDR1 MDHEN, CDR2 SYDVKM. V dropped 4 bases and J dropped 7 bases, with 8 bases sitting between them. The CDR3 DNA reads TGTGCCAGCAGTTCAGGGGTCCAGCCCCAGCATTTT. This codes for CASSSGVQPQHF.

The chain is built from TRBV6-5 and TRBJ1-5, with D perhaps TRBD1 (5 bases). CDR3 length equals 15 residues. Trimming took off 3 bases at V and 7 bases at J, with 16 bases between the two ends. Germline CDR1 reads MNHEY; CDR2 reads SVGAGI. The CDR3 region has the DNA TGTGCCAGCAGTTATTCGGGGGACGCAGGGCAGCCCCAGCATTTT. As protein: CASSYSGDAGQPQHF.

Only a few counts were recorded for this clone. The chain couples TRBV7-6 to TRBJ2-7, with D perhaps matching TRBD2 (6 bases). The CDR3 consists of 15 residues. The V gene lost 3 bases and the J gene lost 3 bases, with 15 bases spanning the gap. Per the germline V gene, CDR1 is SGHVS and CDR2 is FNYEAQ. The CDR3 nucleotides read TGTGCCAGCAGCTTGGGCGGGACCCTTGGCTACGAGCAGTACTTC. Residues: CASSLGGTLGYEQYF.

The table lists this clone with a count of one. The gene calls are TRBV2 and TRBJ2-1; 8 nucleotides line up with TRBD1. Per germline, CDR1 SNHLY and CDR2 FYNNEI. CDR3 length: 15 amino acids. The ends lost 8 bases at V and 8 bases at J; junction bases unmatched: 14. The CDR3 protein is CASVDRDRWADEQFF. DNA for the CDR3: TGTGCCAGCGTCGACCGGGACAGGTGGGCCGATGAGCAGTTCTTC.